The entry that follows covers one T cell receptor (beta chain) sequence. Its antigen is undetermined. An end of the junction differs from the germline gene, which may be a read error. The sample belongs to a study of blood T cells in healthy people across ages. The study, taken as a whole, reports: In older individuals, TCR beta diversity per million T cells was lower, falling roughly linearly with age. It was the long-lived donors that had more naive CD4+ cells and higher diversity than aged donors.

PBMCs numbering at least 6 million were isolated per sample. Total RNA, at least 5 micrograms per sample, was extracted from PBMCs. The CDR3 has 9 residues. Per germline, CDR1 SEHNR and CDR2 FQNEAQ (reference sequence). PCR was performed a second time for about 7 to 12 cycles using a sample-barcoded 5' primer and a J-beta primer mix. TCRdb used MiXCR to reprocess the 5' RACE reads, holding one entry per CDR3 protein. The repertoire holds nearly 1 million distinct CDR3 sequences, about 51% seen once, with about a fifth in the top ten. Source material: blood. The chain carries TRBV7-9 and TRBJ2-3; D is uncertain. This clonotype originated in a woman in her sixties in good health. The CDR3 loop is CASSSVPCF. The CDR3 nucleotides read TGTGCCAGCAGCTCCGTCCCGTGTTTT. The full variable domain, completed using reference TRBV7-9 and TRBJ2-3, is DTGVSQNPRHKITKRGQNVTFRCDPISEHNRLYWYRQTLGQGPEFLTYFQNEAQLEKSRLLSDRFSAERPKGSFSTLEIQRTEQGDSAMYLCASSSVPCFGPGTRLTVL.